This T cell receptor (beta chain) is drawn from a study of CD8+ T cells in alopecia areata. This CDR3 comprises 15 residues. V shed 5 bases and J shed 3 bases, with 13 bases lying between them. Per the germline V gene, CDR1 is LGHNA and CDR2 is YSLEER. Extracted RNA was reverse transcribed into cDNA, the sequencing template. Assay: immunoSEQ multiplex PCR; the TCRdb copy retains only in-frame clones and omits some. The repertoire holds over 120,000 clones, around three fifths seen once, with nearly 6.5% in the top ten. The sequence derives from a human donor with alopecia areata. This chain joins TRBV4-3 and TRBJ1-4, with D unresolved. The source material was CD4+ T cells sorted from blood, sampled at week 0. The DNA for the CDR3 is TGCGCCAGCAGCAGAAGAGCGTGGTCTAATGAAAAACTGTTTTTT. As protein: CASSRRAWSNEKLFF.